This passage covers 17 T cell receptor beta chains from one sample sequenced in a study of neurological immune-mediated disorders. TCRdb ran MiXCR on the 5' RACE reads and lists one entry per CDR3 protein. The profile covers about 58,000 distinct CDR3 sequences, with more than 3% appearing a single time and approximately 7.1% taken by the ten largest. Input material: PBMCs. These receptors came from a woman aged 60-75 years with multiple sclerosis.

This clonotype has at least ten counts. This rearrangement joins TRBV9 to TRBJ1-2; the D gene is possibly TRBD1 (6 bases). The CDR3 length is 17 residues. Trimming took 0 bases from V and 0 from J, leaving 15 bases between them. Germline-derived CDR1 and CDR2 are SGDLS and YYNGEE. CDR3 loop: CASSVAKDRITNYGYTF. The DNA of the CDR3 is TGTGCCAGCAGCGTAGCTAAAGACAGGATTACTAACTATGGCTACACCTTC.

This clonotype has at least ten counts. V usage is TRBV20-1 and J usage is TRBJ2-3; 14 nucleotides match TRBD2. Per germline, CDR1 DFQATT and CDR2 SNEGSKA (reference sequence). The V and J ends lost 3 bases and 1 base, in that order; junction bases with no gene match: 3. The CDR3 spans 16 residues. Here the CDR3 reads CSARGTSGSGTDTQYF. The CDR3 nucleotides read TGCAGTGCTAGGGGGACTAGCGGGAGCGGCACAGATACGCAGTATTTT.

This clonotype has ten or more counts. The CDR3 loop reads CASFRGASGTDTQYF. For the CDR3, the DNA is TGCGCCAGCTTTCGGGGGGCTAGCGGCACAGATACGCAGTATTTT. The chain combines TRBV5-1 with TRBJ2-3, with D perhaps matching TRBD2 (7 bases). The V gene lost 7 bases and the J gene lost 1 base, with 16 bases spanning the gap. The length of the CDR3 is 15 residues. The germline gives CDR1 SGHRS, CDR2 YFSETQ.

This clonotype was seen ten or more times. The rearrangement uses TRBV7-8 and TRBJ2-5, with TRBD1 identical over 9 bases. V gave up 5 bases and J gave up 5 bases; unmatched junction bases: 12. Germline V CDR1 and CDR2: SGHVS, FQNEAQ. There are 16 residues in the CDR3. CDR3 in amino acids: CASSTGGRVFRETQYF. CDR3 DNA sequence: TGTGCCAGCAGCACAGGGGGCAGGGTTTTTAGGGAGACCCAGTACTTC.

V is TRBV29-1 and J is TRBJ2-1; maybe TRBD2 (5 bases). This CDR3 is 14 amino acids long. Germline CDR1 and CDR2: SQVTM and ANQGSEA. The germline V and J ends were trimmed by 5 bases and 4 bases, with 15 bases remaining between them. In nucleotides, the CDR3 is TGCAGCGTTCGGCTGGTCCGGGGATACAATGAGCAGTTCTTC. This codes for CSVRLVRGYNEQFF.

This clonotype has at least ten counts. The genes are TRBV5-1 and TRBJ2-3; possible D gene TRBD2, 5 bases. CDR3 length equals 13 residues. From germline, CDR1 is SGHRS and CDR2 YFSETQ. Trimming left V 7 bases short and J 4 bases short, with 13 bases between. CDR3 nucleotide sequence: TGCGCCAGCCGAACGGGGTTCCCAGATACGCAGTATTTT. This codes for CASRTGFPDTQYF.

The chain couples TRBV5-1 to TRBJ2-1; weak D call: TRBD2 (6 bases). The CDR3 has 15 residues. Germline CDR1 and CDR2: SGHRS and YFSETQ. V lost 3 bases to trimming and J lost 9 bases, with 19 bases between them. This CDR3 is CASSSGGLLSGEQFF. CDR3 coding DNA: TGCGCCAGCAGCTCCGGGGGACTCCTTAGCGGTGAGCAGTTCTTC. The full variable domain, with the rest looked up from reference TRBV5-1 and TRBJ2-1, is KAGVTQTPRYLIKTRGQQVTLSCSPISGHRSVSWYQQTPGQGLQFLFEYFSETQRNKGNFPGRFSGRQFSNSRSEMNVSTLELGDSALYLCASSSGGLLSGEQFFGPGTRLTVL.

This clonotype was picked up many times. The rearrangement uses TRBV4-2 and TRBJ2-7; D remains unclear. The ends were cut back, 0 bases at V and 3 bases at J, with 6 bases in the middle. CDR3 length: 13 residues. CDR1 is LGHNA and CDR2 is YNFKEQ in the germline V gene. The CDR3 protein is CASSQDAYYEQYF. The CDR3, as DNA: TGTGCCAGCAGCCAAGACGCTTACTACGAGCAGTACTTC.

This clonotype was found many times. The chain carries TRBV7-3 and TRBJ2-1, with 8 bases fitting TRBD2. CDR1 is SGHTA and CDR2 is FQGTGA in the germline V gene. V was clipped by 3 bases and J by 9 bases; unmatched bases: 7. The CDR3 has 14 amino acids. The DNA of the CDR3 is TGTGCCAGCAGCTTGTCCGGGGGGGCCGGTGAGCAGTTCTTC. The encoded protein is CASSLSGGAGEQFF.

This clonotype was counted many times. This chain uses TRBV29-1 with TRBJ2-7; either TRBD1 or TRBD2 may supply D (5 bases each). Germline V gene lookup returns CDR1 SQVTM and CDR2 ANQGSEA. Trimming cost V 4 bases and J 2 bases, with 12 bases left between them. CDR3 length: 13 amino acids. CDR3 sequence reads: CSVASFRAYEQYF. In DNA, the CDR3 is TGCAGCGTTGCTAGCTTCAGGGCCTACGAGCAGTACTTC.

The table lists this clonotype with many counts. This chain uses TRBV5-1 with TRBJ2-1, with TRBD1 matching 9 bases. Germline CDR1 is SGHRS and CDR2 is YFSETQ. The trim removed 4 bases at V and 7 bases at J, leaving 9 bases unmatched. The CDR3 covers 15 residues. In DNA, the CDR3 is TGCGCCAGCAGCCCGGGACAGGGCATCTGGAATGAGCAGTTCTTC. Residues: CASSPGQGIWNEQFF.

This clonotype was picked up many times. The chain recombines TRBV16 with TRBJ2-1; possibly TRBD1 or TRBD2 for D (5 bases each). CDR1 is KGHSY and CDR2 is FQNENV in the germline V gene. CDR3 length: 18 amino acids. Trimming took off 2 bases at V and 4 bases at J, with 21 bases between the two ends. CDR3: CASSQEGLATGFYNEQFF. The CDR3 bases are TGTGCCAGCAGCCAAGAGGGGCTAGCTACGGGATTTTACAATGAGCAGTTCTTC.

This clonotype has at least ten counts. V gene TRBV5-1 combines with J gene TRBJ2-3, with D perhaps TRBD1 or TRBD2 (5 bases each). Germline V gene data show CDR1 as SGHRS and CDR2 as YFSETQ. The germline V and J ends were trimmed by 7 bases and 1 base, with 16 bases remaining between them. This CDR3 is 15 amino acids long. The DNA of the CDR3 is TGCGCCAGCCGGGACCACCCCTTGCGCACAGATACGCAGTATTTT. Its protein product is CASRDHPLRTDTQYF.

In its sample, this clonotype was seen many times. The chain combines TRBV10-3 with TRBJ2-3, with TRBD2 matching over 8 bases. The CDR3 totals 13 residues. Germline V gives CDR1 ENHRY, CDR2 SYGVKD. The junction had 2 bases not matched to a gene; V was cut back by 6 bases and J by 3 bases. The CDR3 DNA sequence: TGTGCCATCAGCGAGCGGGAGACAGATACGCAGTATTTT. Translation: CAISERETDTQYF.

With regard to this clonotype: The germline gene is not matched at one end of the junction; a read error may be the cause. This chain uses TRBV28 with TRBJ1-6; no clear D. This CDR3 spans 16 amino acids. Germline CDR1 reads MDHEN; CDR2 reads SYDVKM. CDR3 loop: CASSWEGRTYNSTLNF. DNA for the CDR3: TGTGCCAGCAGTTGGGAAGGGAGGACCTATAATTCAACCCTCAACTTT.

Many counts were recorded for this clonotype. The V call is TRBV4-2, the J call TRBJ2-3, with 8 bases fitting TRBD2. V lost 2 bases to trimming and J lost 4 bases; unmatched junction nucleotides: 8. The CDR3 contains 16 residues. Germline loops: CDR1 LGHNA, CDR2 YNFKEQ. CDR3 nucleotide sequence: TGTGCCAGCAGCCAATCCGCGAGCGGGAGCCCAGATACGCAGTATTTT. This translates into CASSQSASGSPDTQYF.

At least ten counts were recorded for this clonotype. The rearrangement uses TRBV5-1 and TRBJ1-2; D might be TRBD1 (6 bases). CDR1 is SGHRS and CDR2 is YFSETQ in the germline V gene. Trimming left V 0 bases short and J 5 bases short, with 11 bases between. The length of the CDR3 is 14 residues. The DNA for the CDR3 is TGCGCCAGCAGCTTGGATGGGGGCCGGTATGGCTACACCTTC. Translated: CASSLDGGRYGYTF.